This TCR beta chain derives from a study of cytomegalovirus exposure and HLA in healthy donors (dated by TCRdb to the late 2010s). The study in broad terms: An earlier analysis of some 550 of the donors reported approximately 290 Gb of sequence data and approximately 110 million unique TCR beta sequences from 150 million to 200 million T cells. Roughly 300 gigabases of sequencing data and 80 million or so unique TCR sequences were included in an early release covering about 700 HLA-typed donors. The genetic ancestry cluster associated with self-reported Caucasian donors included roughly four fifths of the 350 to 500 genotyped donors. The study was designed to test whether signatures of past pathogen exposure could be identified by cataloging public T cell receptors. The T cell repertoires of some 700 subjects were profiled by immunosequencing and related to cytomegalovirus serostatus. A separate validation cohort of over 95 different subjects was used in addition to the 666-subject first cohort. The study combined high-throughput TCR immunosequencing, statistical association of individual TCRs with disease status, and machine learning to predict cytomegalovirus infection status. To study patterns of TCR occurrence, a later analysis re-analyzed previously published TCR beta repertoires from more than 550 donors and added high-resolution HLA genotyping. Rather than using new phenotypic data, the later analysis identified candidate immune exposures from TCR beta sequences and from how often those sequences occurred across donors. In an earlier analysis of several hundred of the donors, high-throughput TCR beta sequencing was used to judge whether each TCR beta V gene segment behaved as functional or pseudogenic. Donor age, sex, ethnicity and CMV serostatus were collected together with the repertoire data. Genome-wide SNP genotypes for about 60% of the roughly 670 donors were used in a later genetic analysis, which treated that subset as a discovery cohort. All discovery cohort repertoires had been generated using a single sequencing platform. HLA typing covered class I and class II loci at four-digit resolution. The number of typed donors differed by locus: about 620-640 for A, B, C, DRB1 and DQB1; 522 for DQA1; roughly 600 for DPA1; and 450 to 480 for DPB1. Four or five DR-DQ haplotypes were handled as single units for association and clustering because linkage in the cohort was strong. Among 300 to 450 genotyped donors of the cohort, an average of about 240,000 unique TCR beta nucleotide sequences were sequenced per donor, roughly 20% of them non-productive.

Library preparation used the immunoSEQ multiplex PCR assay. The multiplex PCR relied on a mix of 60 forward primers for TCR Vbeta segments and 13 reverse primers for TCR Jbeta segments. Amplification of the CDR3 region of rearranged TCR beta genes was performed with a multiplex PCR assay on genomic DNA. On the Illumina HiSeq System, the amplified TCR beta libraries were sequenced as 87-base-pair reads. The source study handled its data this way. A later analysis tallied 70 million to 100 million unique TCR beta chains across the roughly 610 repertoires, and approximately 12 million of those chains were shared by two or more donors. To remove PCR and sequencing errors, raw reads were error-corrected and collapsed into unique sequences using a nearest-neighbor algorithm that merged closely related sequences. To assign V, D and J gene segments, CDR3 sequences were aligned to IMGT reference sequences. For a sequence to be retained, at least a six-nucleotide match to both a V gene segment and a J gene segment was required. A rearrangement counted as productive if the CDR3 had no stop codons and remained in frame with V and J, and every other rearrangement counted as non-productive. Following IMGT convention, CDR3 was defined as the stretch from the second conserved V-encoded cysteine to the conserved J-encoded phenylalanine. In an earlier analysis of some 550 of the donors, sequences lacking an unambiguous match to a single V gene segment were excluded. In an earlier analysis of several hundred of the donors, a V segment was called functional when productive rearrangements were above 56.7%, and segregating when the standard deviation between donors exceeded 5%. A statistical classification framework was built for diagnosing cytomegalovirus status from the catalog of TCR beta chain sequences. V and J gene assignment, in a later analysis, came from comparing TCR nucleotide sequences with IMGT/GENE-DB human TR gene sequences. The TCRdist pipeline was used in a later analysis to assign CDR3 sequences and most-parsimonious VDJ recombination scenarios. In a later analysis, each TCR beta chain was defined by its CDR3 amino acid sequence together with its V-gene family, and reads lacking a unique V-gene family were excluded. A later analysis removed roughly 590 highly shared, low-generation-probability nucleotide sequences to deal with suspected cross-contamination and a sequencing artifact. In a later analysis, a clonal expansion index for each public chain was calculated from normalized within-repertoire ranks of inferred template counts. A later analysis computed generation probabilities with a VDJ recombination model fitted to out-of-frame rearrangements, and checked the results against IGoR. A later analysis scored TCR-TCR, TCR-HLA and TCR-CMV co-occurrence with hypergeometric tests, applying a repertoire-size bias correction to TCR pairs. False discovery rates were estimated in a later analysis by permuting HLA or CMV assignments 20 times. In a later analysis, co-occurring TCRs were grouped with DBSCAN, and TCRdist sequence similarity was added when clustering was performed within HLA-allele-positive subsets. Repertoires with fewer than 30,000 or more than 120,000 public chains were left out of co-occurrence clustering, as were five repertoires with anomalous nucleotide sharing. This immuneACCESS table, as held by TCRdb, lists in-frame sequences with V and J called but not all clones. Of the missing ones, under half trace to an unresolved V gene in checked studies; the others have no known cause. Clone size and the V and J calls come from that table; the DNA yielded D and trimming. This sample has roughly 100,000 clones in its table, and approximately 81% of those were observed once. The ten largest account for approximately 3.3% of the sample.

In total, 630 or so healthy bone marrow donors made up the cohort. Cohort members were all nominally healthy when sampled, although unrecorded immune exposures were likely present. The donor was CMV seropositive and was included in the group of 270 or so seropositive cohort members. Each donor provided a peripheral blood sample, and peripheral blood mononuclear cells were used for TCR beta sequencing. Genomic DNA was extracted from the blood cell samples with the Qiagen DNeasy Blood Extraction Kit. The germline V gene (reference sequence) specifies SGHNT as CDR1 and YYREEE as CDR2. Counted from cysteine to phenylalanine, this CDR3 has 14 amino acids. This entry keeps only the CDR3 DNA: 42 bases, framed from base 1. V and J lose 4 bases and 1 base, and a span of 11 bases separates them. Here is what the overall study found, with its caveats: A further reported finding was that TCR beta sequences accurately predicted the HLA-A and HLA-B alleles for most subjects in the first cohort. It was suggested by the authors that the approach could potentially be generalized to other disease states and immunological phenotypes. In a later analysis, several top co-occurrence clusters were reported to appear linked to parvovirus B19, influenza, CMV and Epstein-Barr virus. For the cohort, immune exposure information was limited to CMV serostatus. A later genetic analysis associated a missense DCLRE1C variant with V-gene and J-gene trimming of TCR beta chains, and an independent cohort replicated the association. The cohort was sequenced for TCR beta chains only, and without alpha or paired-chain data the features that could be detected were limited. According to a later genetic analysis, donors in an Asian-associated ancestry cluster had fewer N-insertions in productive TCRs than the roughly 700-donor mean. A later analysis associated some 17,000 TCR beta sequences with specific HLA alleles at a false discovery rate of 0.05. Because HLA typing was missing for some donors at each locus, association tests included only the typed subset. Three of the identified cytomegalovirus-associated TCR beta chains were confirmed in vitro to be specific for cytomegalovirus antigens. The 87-base-pair reads could not distinguish some IMGT-functional V segments, including TRBV6-2 and TRBV6-3, so those segments were excluded. A total of 150 to 200 TCR beta chains were listed by the study as associated with cytomegalovirus. A later analysis found that HLA-associated TCR beta chains were more clonally expanded and had lower generation probabilities than equally common non-associated chains. A group of highly shared sequence variants was considered likely to be a technical artifact of the sequencing pipeline. Most TCR sequences were seen in very few donors, while some public TCRs were found in many individuals. A later analysis found that TCR association rates varied across HLA loci, with DRB1 alleles showing the most associated TCRs and HLA-C alleles the fewest. The classifier was reported to diagnose cytomegalovirus status with high specificity and sensitivity in both the original cohort and the validation cohort. The earlier analysis of 587 of the donors excluded roughly 17 rarely observed V segments, including chromosome 9 orphons, because counts were too low. In a later analysis, most CMV-associated TCR beta chains were found to appear HLA-restricted, with HLA associations seemingly driven largely by CMV exposure. Broadly in line with IMGT annotations, most TCR beta V segments showed up in productive rearrangements about 87% or about 30% of the time in an earlier analysis of around 600 of the donors. Assigning TCR associations to individual alleles was difficult when HLA alleles, especially DR and DQ, strongly co-occurred. Linkage disequilibrium might explain the correlated functional status among segregating V segments, but an unknown experimental factor could not be excluded. Presence/absence analyses assumed roughly uniform sequencing depth across donors, an assumption that may not hold.

Remarks on this clone: No antigen is known for it. Base qualities are not at hand, and no much larger clone is one base apart.

The TCR was taken from a male donor in good health and CMV-seropositive. Source material: PBMCs. The V and J segments used are TRBV5-4 and TRBJ1-1; no confident D gene assignment can be made. For the CDR3, the sequence is CASSPRDQNTEAFF. The DNA is TGTGCCAGCAGCCCCCGGGATCAGAACACTGAAGCTTTCTTT.